Sequencing of this TCR beta chain was carried out in a study of blood T cell repertoires in COVID-19. Turning to the study itself: The United States, Italy and Spain provided the acute and convalescent COVID-19 samples. From T cells, B-cell-depleted T cells, or PBMCs came the material, which was cDNA or gDNA.

CDR1 is LGHNA and CDR2 is YSLEER in the germline V gene. The CDR3 runs to 14 residues. Trimming took off 0 bases at V and 4 bases at J, with 10 bases between the two ends. Profiling relied on immunoSEQ multiplex PCR, and the TCRdb table lists in-frame clones only, not all of them. The repertoire has about 140,000 clones, around 80% of them found once; the top ten carry roughly 3.6%. What was sequenced was peripheral blood. The genes are TRBV4-3 and TRBJ2-7; tentatively, D is TRBD2 (5 bases). The clonotype was recovered from a man aged 55 to 69 with acute or convalescent COVID-19. CDR3 in DNA: TGCGCCAGCAGCCAAGACCCTTGGGAGTACGAGCAGTACTTC. Protein product: CASSQDPWEYEQYF.